The rows below give T cell receptor beta chains drawn from one sample of a study of T cells expressing NK-cell markers. No DNA is given; TCRdb re-called the 5' RACE reads and lists each CDR3 protein once. The table for this sample gives 350,000 to 400,000 distinct CDR3 sequences. Specimen: blood T cells: a sorted CD56 or NKG2C T cell subset, CD4+ or CD8+ T cells, or bulk PBMC T cells (not recorded which). These TCRs come from a woman aged 50 to 65 in good health. The CDR3 runs from the conserved cysteine through the conserved F or W. The order of the fields is V gene, J gene, CDR3 protein.

v_call: TRBV5-1; j_call: TRBJ1-2; cdr3_aa: CASSFMGTDGYTF
v_call: TRBV5-1; j_call: TRBJ2-2; cdr3_aa: CASSGRPQGTGELFF
v_call: TRBV27; j_call: TRBJ2-3; cdr3_aa: CASSSAWGGGNRDTQYF
v_call: TRBV5-1; j_call: TRBJ2-1; cdr3_aa: CASSLPPTGMEQFF
v_call: TRBV12-3/TRBV12-4; j_call: TRBJ2-1; cdr3_aa: CASTKEGGPNEQFF
v_call: TRBV9; j_call: TRBJ2-1; cdr3_aa: CASSVEGGLAGGRSYNEQFF
v_call: TRBV2; j_call: TRBJ2-7; cdr3_aa: CASVLGLAGVEQYF
v_call: TRBV12-3/TRBV12-4; j_call: TRBJ2-5; cdr3_aa: CASSRYTGGRSNLVQETQYF
v_call: TRBV6-2/TRBV6-3; j_call: TRBJ2-5; cdr3_aa: CASSYGTSGNVETQYF
v_call: TRBV12-3/TRBV12-4; j_call: TRBJ1-1; cdr3_aa: CASRGQGLNTEAFF
v_call: TRBV7-6; j_call: TRBJ2-2; cdr3_aa: CASSPGGPRELFF
v_call: TRBV27; j_call: TRBJ2-1; cdr3_aa: CASSLGARSYNEQFF
v_call: TRBV7-9; j_call: TRBJ2-3; cdr3_aa: CASSLASGGTDTQYF
v_call: TRBV18; j_call: TRBJ2-1; cdr3_aa: CASSPGLEAEQFF
v_call: TRBV7-3; j_call: TRBJ2-3; cdr3_aa: CASTTLGGSLIRDTQYF
v_call: TRBV5-1; j_call: TRBJ2-7; cdr3_aa: CASSRQSSYEQYF
v_call: TRBV6-2/TRBV6-3; j_call: TRBJ2-3; cdr3_aa: CASSYSGTADTQYF
v_call: TRBV11-2; j_call: TRBJ2-4; cdr3_aa: CASSLNPGFWGGLAKNIQYF
v_call: TRBV12-3/TRBV12-4; j_call: TRBJ1-1; cdr3_aa: CASRLTGGSVSEAFF
v_call: TRBV28; j_call: TRBJ2-7; cdr3_aa: CASRVPDLYEQYF
v_call: TRBV6-1; j_call: TRBJ1-1; cdr3_aa: CASSPPFVNTEAFF
v_call: TRBV7-3; j_call: TRBJ2-7; cdr3_aa: CASSLTGTSGNEQYF
v_call: TRBV12-3/TRBV12-4; j_call: TRBJ2-1; cdr3_aa: CASSLAAGGLNEQFF
v_call: TRBV5-1; j_call: TRBJ2-5; cdr3_aa: CASSFSIPQETQYF
v_call: TRBV5-1; j_call: TRBJ2-1; cdr3_aa: CASSLALAREQFF
v_call: TRBV7-6; j_call: TRBJ2-7; cdr3_aa: CASSNYYEQYF
v_call: TRBV20-1; j_call: TRBJ1-2; cdr3_aa: CSATYPGLYTF
v_call: TRBV4-1; j_call: TRBJ1-1; cdr3_aa: CASSHPGVPTEAFF
v_call: TRBV4-1; j_call: TRBJ2-1; cdr3_aa: CASSQDPGGIDEQFF
v_call: TRBV20-1; j_call: TRBJ2-1; cdr3_aa: CSARTSGSFYNEQFF
v_call: TRBV12-3/TRBV12-4; j_call: TRBJ1-2; cdr3_aa: CASSVNRGPNYGYTF
v_call: TRBV20-1; j_call: TRBJ2-5; cdr3_aa: CSARIGLAPRTQYF